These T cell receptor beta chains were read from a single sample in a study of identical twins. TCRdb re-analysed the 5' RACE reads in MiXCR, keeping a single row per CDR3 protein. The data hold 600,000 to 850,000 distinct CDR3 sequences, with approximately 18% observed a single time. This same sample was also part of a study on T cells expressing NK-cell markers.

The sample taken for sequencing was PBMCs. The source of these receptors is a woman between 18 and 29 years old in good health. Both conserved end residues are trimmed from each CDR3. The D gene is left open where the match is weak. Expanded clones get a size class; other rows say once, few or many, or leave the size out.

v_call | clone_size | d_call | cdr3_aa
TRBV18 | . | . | ASSPMTVRGYEQY
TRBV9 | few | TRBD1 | ASSVGTGGGWAEAF
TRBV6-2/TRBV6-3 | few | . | ASRQRDYEQY
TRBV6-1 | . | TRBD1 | ASTRTGDSNTEAF
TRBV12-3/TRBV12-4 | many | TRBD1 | ASSNGQGNNEQF
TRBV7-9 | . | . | ASSLEQLGEQY
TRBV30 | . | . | AWSTWTDRGGYT
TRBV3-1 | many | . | ASSQGTLSYEQY
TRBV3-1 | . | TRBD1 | ASSHGTGNNYGYT
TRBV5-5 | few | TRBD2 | ASSFLASGDRTDTQY
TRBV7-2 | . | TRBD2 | ASSPNLGGGRAHEQY
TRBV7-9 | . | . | ASSLVGDYEQY
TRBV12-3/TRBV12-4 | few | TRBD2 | ASSTIAGNTQY
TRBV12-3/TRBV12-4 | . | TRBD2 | ASSLGLAGSGGETQY
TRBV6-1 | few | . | ASSPSTGNSYEQY
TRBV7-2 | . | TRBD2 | ASSLGRTSGVQETQY
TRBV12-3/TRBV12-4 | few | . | ASSLDGRYGYT